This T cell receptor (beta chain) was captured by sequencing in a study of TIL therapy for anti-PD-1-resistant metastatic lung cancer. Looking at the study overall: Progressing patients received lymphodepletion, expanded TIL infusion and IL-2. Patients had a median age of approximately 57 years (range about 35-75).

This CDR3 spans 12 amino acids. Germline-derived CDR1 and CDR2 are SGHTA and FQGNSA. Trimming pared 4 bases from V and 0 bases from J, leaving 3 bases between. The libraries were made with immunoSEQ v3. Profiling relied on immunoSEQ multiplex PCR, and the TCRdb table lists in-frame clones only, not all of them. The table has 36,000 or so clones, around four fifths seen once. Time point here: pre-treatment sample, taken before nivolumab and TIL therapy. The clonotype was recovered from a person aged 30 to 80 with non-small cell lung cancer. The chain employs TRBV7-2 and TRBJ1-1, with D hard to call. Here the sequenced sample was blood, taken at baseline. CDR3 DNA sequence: TGTGCCAGCAGCTCGGTGAACACTGAAGCTTTCTTT. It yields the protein CASSSVNTEAFF. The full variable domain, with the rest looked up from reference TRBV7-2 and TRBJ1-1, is GAGVSQSPSNKVTEKGKDVELRCDPISGHTALYWYRQSLGQGLEFLIYFQGNSAPDKSGLPSDRFSAERTGGSVSTLTIQRTQQEDSAVYLCASSSVNTEAFFGQGTRLTVV.